The entry below describes one TCR beta chain. The sample belongs to a study of blood T cell repertoires in COVID-19. The data were produced by immunoSEQ multiplex PCR, yet TCRdb's version contains in-frame clones alone and is incomplete. This table has 95,000 to 150,000 clones, roughly 78% appearing once. The sample comprised peripheral blood. The sequence was obtained from a man aged 60 to 69 with active or convalescent COVID-19.

CDR3 residues: CASSPSRETQYF. Here the CDR3 DNA reads TGTGCCAGCAGCCCATCGCGGGAGACCCAGTACTTC. V gene TRBV7-9 combines with J gene TRBJ2-5; D remains unclear. V gave up 5 bases and J gave up 5 bases, with 9 bases separating them. The CDR3 consists of 12 residues. Germline V gives CDR1 SEHNR, CDR2 FQNEAQ (reference sequence).